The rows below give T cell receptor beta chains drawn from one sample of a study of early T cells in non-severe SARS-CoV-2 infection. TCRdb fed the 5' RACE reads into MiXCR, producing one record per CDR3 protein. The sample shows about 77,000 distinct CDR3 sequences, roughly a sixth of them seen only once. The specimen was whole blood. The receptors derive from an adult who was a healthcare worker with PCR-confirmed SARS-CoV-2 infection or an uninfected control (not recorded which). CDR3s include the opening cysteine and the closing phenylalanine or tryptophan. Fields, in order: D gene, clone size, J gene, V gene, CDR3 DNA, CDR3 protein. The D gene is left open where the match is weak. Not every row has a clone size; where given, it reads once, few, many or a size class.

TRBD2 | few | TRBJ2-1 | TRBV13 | TGTGCCAGCAGGCAGATTAGCGGGCGGTACAATGAGCAGTTCTTC | CASRQISGRYNEQFF
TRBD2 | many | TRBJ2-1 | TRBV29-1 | TGCAGCGTTCGGTTAATCGGGGGGGTCGGGTACAATGAGCAGTTCTTC | CSVRLIGGVGYNEQFF
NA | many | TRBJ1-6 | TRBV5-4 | TGTGCCAGCAGCTTGAGGGATTCACCCCTCCACTTT | CASSLRDSPLHF
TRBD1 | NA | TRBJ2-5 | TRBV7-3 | TGTGCCAGCAGCCCGGGACAGGGGGCGGAGGAGACCCAGTACTTC | CASSPGQGAEETQYF
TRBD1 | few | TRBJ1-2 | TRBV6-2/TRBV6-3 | TGTGCCAGCAGCCCTATAATCCCAAAACAGGGGGCTCTGCCCGATGGCTACACCTTC | CASSPIIPKQGALPDGYTF
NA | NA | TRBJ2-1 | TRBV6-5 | TGTGCCAGCAGTGGCCGGGACGGACCCTACAATGAGCAGTTCTTC | CASSGRDGPYNEQFF
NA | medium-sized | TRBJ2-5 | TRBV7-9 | TGTGCCAGCAGCTTAACGCCCGGGCAGGGCCAAGAGACCCAGTACTTC | CASSLTPGQGQETQYF
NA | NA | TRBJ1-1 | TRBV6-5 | TGTGCCAGCAGTTCCGACCCTGCTGCGGCCCCGAACACTGAAGCTTTCTTT | CASSSDPAAAPNTEAFF
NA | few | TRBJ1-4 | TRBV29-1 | TGCAGCGCGGACAGTGGAGAAAAACTGTTTTTT | CSADSGEKLFF
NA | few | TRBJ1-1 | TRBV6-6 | TGTGCCAGCAGTCCCCCGGCGGGGATCACTGAAGCTTTCTTT | CASSPPAGITEAFF
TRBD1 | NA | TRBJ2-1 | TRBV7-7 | TGTGCTAGCAGCCCAGGGGGCCATGAGCAGTTCTTC | CASSPGGHEQFF
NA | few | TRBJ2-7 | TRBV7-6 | TGTGCCAGCAGTACAGGGAGCTCCTACGAGCAGTACTTC | CASSTGSSYEQYF
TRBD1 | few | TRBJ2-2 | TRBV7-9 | TGTGCCAGCAGCGGGGACAGGGGGCGCGGCGGGGAGCTGTTTTTT | CASSGDRGRGGELFF
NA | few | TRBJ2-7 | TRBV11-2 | TGTGCCAGCAGCTTAGACGAGGCCGGGCAGTACTTC | CASSLDEAGQYF
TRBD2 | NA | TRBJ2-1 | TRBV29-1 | TGCACCGGACTAGCGGGTAACAATGAGCAGTTCTTC | CTGLAGNNEQFF
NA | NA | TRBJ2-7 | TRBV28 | TGTGCCAGCAGTTTGCGTGGCGCAGGGCAGTACTTC | CASSLRGAGQYF
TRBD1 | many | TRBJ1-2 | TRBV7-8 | TGTGCCAGCAGCCGCGGACAGGGGGAGGGTGGCTACACCTTC | CASSRGQGEGGYTF
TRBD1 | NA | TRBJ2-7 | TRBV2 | TGTGCCAGCAGTGTGGAGACAGGGATACACGAGCAGTACTTC | CASSVETGIHEQYF
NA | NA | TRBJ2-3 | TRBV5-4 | TGTGCCAGCAGTACGGCAACAGATACGCAGTATTTT | CASSTATDTQYF
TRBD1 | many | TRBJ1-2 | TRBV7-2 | TGTGCCAGCAGCTTAGCCACCCGGACAGGGTCTTACTATGGCTACACCTTC | CASSLATRTGSYYGYTF
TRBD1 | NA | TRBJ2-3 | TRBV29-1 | TGCAGCGTTGGGAAAGGACAGGGGGCTATTAGCACAGATACGCAGTATTTT | CSVGKGQGAISTDTQYF
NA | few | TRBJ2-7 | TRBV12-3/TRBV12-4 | TGTGCCAGCAGTTTGGACCCCATGGTTGCCCTGAAGGAGTTC | CASSLDPMVALKEF
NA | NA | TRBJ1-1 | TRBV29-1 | TGCAGCGTACACAGGGTGGTGGGATTCGGAGCTTTCTTT | CSVHRVVGFGAFF
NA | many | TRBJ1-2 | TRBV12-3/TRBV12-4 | TGTGCCAGCAGTATAAGAAACTATGGCTACACCTTC | CASSIRNYGYTF
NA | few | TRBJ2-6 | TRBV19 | TGTGCCAGTACAGGGTTTTCTGGGGCCAACGTCCTGACTTTC | CASTGFSGANVLTF
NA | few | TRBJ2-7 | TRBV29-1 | TGCAGCGTTCGCCTGGACGTCCCCTCCTACGAGCAGTACTTC | CSVRLDVPSYEQYF
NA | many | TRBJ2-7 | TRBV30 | TGTGCCTGGACCGACCCCCGGCAGGGCCACTACGAGCAGTACTTC | CAWTDPRQGHYEQYF
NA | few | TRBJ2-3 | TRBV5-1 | TGCGCCAGCAGCTGGCCCTTAACCGCGGGTAGCACAGATACGCAGTATTTT | CASSWPLTAGSTDTQYF
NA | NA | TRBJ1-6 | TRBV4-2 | TGTGCCAGCAGCCAGGAGACAGGAGCTAATTCACCCCTCCACTTT | CASSQETGANSPLHF
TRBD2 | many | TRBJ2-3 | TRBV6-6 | TGTGCCAGCAGTTTCGTACCGGGACTAGCGGGGGGTACAGATACGCAGTATTTT | CASSFVPGLAGGTDTQYF
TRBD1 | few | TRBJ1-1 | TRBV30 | TGTGCCTGGCAGGGGGACACTGAAGCTTTCTTT | CAWQGDTEAFF
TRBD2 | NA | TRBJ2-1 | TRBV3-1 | TGTGCCAGCAGCCTCCGGACTAGCGGGGCCAATGAGCAGTTCTTC | CASSLRTSGANEQFF
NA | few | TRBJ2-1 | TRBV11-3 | TGTGCCAGCAGCCGGGGGGCGGAATATAATGAGCAGTTCTTC | CASSRGAEYNEQFF
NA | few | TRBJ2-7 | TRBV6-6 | TGTGCCAGCAATGGTAGCGGTAGCTACGAGCAGTACTTC | CASNGSGSYEQYF
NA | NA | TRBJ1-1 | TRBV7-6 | TGTGCCAGCAGCTTAGGGGGTCTCCCCGAGGCTTTCTTT | CASSLGGLPEAFF
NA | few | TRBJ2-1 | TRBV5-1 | TGCGCCAGCAGCTTGGCCACGGTAATGGTCTACAATGAGCAGTTCTTC | CASSLATVMVYNEQFF
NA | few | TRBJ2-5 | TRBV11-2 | TGTGCCAGCAGCTCTCGGGACCAAGAGACCCAGTACTTC | CASSSRDQETQYF
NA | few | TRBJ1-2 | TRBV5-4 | TGTGCCAGCAGCTCGGGATTCGGACCCGGAGGCTACACCTTC | CASSSGFGPGGYTF
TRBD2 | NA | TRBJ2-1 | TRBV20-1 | TGCAGTTGCGGGGGGCCCTACAATGAGCAGTTCTTC | CSCGGPYNEQFF
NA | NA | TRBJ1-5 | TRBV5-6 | TGTGCCAGCAGCTTGTGGGGGGCCCAGCCCCAGCATTTT | CASSLWGAQPQHF
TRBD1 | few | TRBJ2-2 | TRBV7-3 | TGTGCCAGCAGCTTACGGACAGGGCAATCCGGGGAGCTGTTTTTT | CASSLRTGQSGELFF
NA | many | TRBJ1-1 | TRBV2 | TGTGCCAGCAGGCAGGGAACTGAAGCTTTCTTT | CASRQGTEAFF
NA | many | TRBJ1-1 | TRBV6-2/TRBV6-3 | TGTGCCAGCAGTTACGGGTTCGTAGGAAACACTGAAGCTTTCTTT | CASSYGFVGNTEAFF
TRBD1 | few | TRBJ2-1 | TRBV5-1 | TGCGCCAGCAGCTTGGAAACAGGGGACGTGACAGGTCCCGTGTTCTTC | CASSLETGDVTGPVFF
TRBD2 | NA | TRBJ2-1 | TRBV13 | TGTGCCAGCAGCTCCCCAGACGAAGCGGGAGGTGATAATGAGCAGTTCTTC | CASSSPDEAGGDNEQFF